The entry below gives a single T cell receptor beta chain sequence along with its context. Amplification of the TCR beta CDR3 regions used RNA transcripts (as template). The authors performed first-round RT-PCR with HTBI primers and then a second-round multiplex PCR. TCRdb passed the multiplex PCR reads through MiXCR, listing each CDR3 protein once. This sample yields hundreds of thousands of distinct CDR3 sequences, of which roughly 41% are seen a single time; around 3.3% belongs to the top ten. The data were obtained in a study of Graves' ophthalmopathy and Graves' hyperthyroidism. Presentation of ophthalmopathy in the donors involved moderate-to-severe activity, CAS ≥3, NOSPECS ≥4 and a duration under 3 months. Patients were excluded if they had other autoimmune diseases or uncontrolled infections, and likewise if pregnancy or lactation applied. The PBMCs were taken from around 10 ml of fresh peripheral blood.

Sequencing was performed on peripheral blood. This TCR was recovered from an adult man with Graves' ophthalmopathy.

CDR3 amino acids: CASSWTSGRAPGETQYF. CDR3 bases: TGTGCCAGCAGTTGGACTAGCGGGAGAGCCCCCGGGGAGACCCAGTACTTC. This sequence joins TRBV2 and TRBJ2-5, with TRBD2 matching 13 bases. The germline V gene encodes CDR1 SNHLY and CDR2 FYNNEI. J was trimmed by 5 bases and V by 5 bases; bases with no gene match: 11. The CDR3 is 17 amino acids.